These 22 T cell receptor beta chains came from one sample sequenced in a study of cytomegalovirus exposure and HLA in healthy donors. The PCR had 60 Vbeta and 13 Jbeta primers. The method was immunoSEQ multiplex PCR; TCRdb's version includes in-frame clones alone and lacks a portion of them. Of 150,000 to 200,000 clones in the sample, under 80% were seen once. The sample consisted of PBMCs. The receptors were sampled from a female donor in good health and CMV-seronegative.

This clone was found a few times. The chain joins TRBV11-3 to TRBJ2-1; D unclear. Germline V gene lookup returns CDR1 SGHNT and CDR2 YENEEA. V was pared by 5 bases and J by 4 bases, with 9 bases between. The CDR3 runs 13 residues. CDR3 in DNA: TGTGCCAGCAGCGGCGAGACTTACAATGAGCAGTTCTTC. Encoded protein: CASSGETYNEQFF.

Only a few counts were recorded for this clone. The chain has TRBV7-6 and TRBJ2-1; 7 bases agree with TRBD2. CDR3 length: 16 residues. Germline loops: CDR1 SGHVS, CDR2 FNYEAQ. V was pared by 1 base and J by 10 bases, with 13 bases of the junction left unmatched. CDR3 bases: TGTGCCAGCAGCTTAGGGGGGGGGAGGGCCTTGGAGGAGCAGTTCTTC. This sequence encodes CASSLGGGRALEEQFF.

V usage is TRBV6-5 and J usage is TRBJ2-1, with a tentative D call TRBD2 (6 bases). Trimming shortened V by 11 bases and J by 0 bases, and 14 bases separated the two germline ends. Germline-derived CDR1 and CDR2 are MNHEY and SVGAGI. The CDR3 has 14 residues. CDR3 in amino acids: CAAGARGSYNEQFF. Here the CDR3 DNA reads TGTGCCGCAGGAGCGCGGGGCTCCTACAATGAGCAGTTCTTC.

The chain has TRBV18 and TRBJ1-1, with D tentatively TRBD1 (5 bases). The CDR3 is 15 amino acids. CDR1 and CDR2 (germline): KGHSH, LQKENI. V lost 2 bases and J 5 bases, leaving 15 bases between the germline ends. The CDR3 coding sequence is TGTGCCAGCTCACCAACTACAGGTGGTTTGACTGAAGCTTTCTTT. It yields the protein CASSPTTGGLTEAFF.

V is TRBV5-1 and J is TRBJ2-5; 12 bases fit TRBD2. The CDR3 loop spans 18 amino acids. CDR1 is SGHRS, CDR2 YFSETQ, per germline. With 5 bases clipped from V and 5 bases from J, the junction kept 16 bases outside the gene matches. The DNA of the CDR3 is TGCGCCAGCAGTATCCCCCTAGCGGGAGGGCCGCTTTTGGAGACCCAGTACTTC. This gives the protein CASSIPLAGGPLLETQYF.

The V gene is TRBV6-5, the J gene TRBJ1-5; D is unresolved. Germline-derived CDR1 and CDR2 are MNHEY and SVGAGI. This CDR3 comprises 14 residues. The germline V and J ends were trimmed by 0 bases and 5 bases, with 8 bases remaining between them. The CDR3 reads CASSYSEGYQPQHF. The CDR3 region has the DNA TGTGCCAGCAGTTACTCGGAGGGATATCAGCCCCAGCATTTT.

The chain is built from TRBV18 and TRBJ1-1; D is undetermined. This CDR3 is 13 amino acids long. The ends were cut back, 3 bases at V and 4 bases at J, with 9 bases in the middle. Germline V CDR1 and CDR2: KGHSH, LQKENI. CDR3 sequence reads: CASSPRVTTEAFF. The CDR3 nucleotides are TGTGCCAGCTCACCGAGGGTAACCACTGAAGCTTTCTTT. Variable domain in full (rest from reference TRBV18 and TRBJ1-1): NAGVMQNPRHLVRRRGQEARLRCSPMKGHSHVYWYRQLPEEGLKFMVYLQKENIIDESGMPKERFSAEFPKEGPSILRIQQVVRGDSAAYFCASSPRVTTEAFFGQGTRLTVV.

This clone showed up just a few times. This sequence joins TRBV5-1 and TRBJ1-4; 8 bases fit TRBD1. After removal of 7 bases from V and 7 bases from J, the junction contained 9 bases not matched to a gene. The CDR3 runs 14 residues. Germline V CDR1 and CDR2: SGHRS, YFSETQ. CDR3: CASRMTGEGEKLFF. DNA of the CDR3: TGCGCCAGCCGCATGACAGGGGAAGGTGAAAAACTGTTTTTT.

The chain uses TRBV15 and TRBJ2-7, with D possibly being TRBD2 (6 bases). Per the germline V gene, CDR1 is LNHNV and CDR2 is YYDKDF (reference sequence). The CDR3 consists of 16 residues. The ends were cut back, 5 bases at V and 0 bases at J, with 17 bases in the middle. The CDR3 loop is CATSRELAGGSYEQYF. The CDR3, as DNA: TGTGCCACCAGCCGGGAACTCGCCGGGGGCTCCTACGAGCAGTACTTC.

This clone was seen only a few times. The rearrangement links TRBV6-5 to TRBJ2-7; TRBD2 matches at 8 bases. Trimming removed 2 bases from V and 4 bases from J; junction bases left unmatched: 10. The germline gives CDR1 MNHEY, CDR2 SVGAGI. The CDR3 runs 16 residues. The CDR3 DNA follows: TGTGCCAGCAGTTACGGTGTCGGGGGCGGGGGGTACGAGCAGTACTTC. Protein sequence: CASSYGVGGGGYEQYF.

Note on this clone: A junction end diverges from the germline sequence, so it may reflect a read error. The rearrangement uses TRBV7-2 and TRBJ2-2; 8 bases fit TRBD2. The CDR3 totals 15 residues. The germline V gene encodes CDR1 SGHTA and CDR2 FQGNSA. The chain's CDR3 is CASSFRGGNTGELSF. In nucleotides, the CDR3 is TGTGCCAGCAGCTTTCGGGGGGGAAACACCGGGGAGCTGTCTTTT.

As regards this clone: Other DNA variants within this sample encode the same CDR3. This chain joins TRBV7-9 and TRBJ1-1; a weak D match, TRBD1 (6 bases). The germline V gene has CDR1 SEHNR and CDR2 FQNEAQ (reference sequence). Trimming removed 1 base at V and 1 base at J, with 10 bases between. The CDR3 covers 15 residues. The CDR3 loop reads CASSLEGGANTEAFF. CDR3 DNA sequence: TGTGCCAGCAGCTTAGAGGGGGGGGCGAACACTGAAGCTTTCTTT.

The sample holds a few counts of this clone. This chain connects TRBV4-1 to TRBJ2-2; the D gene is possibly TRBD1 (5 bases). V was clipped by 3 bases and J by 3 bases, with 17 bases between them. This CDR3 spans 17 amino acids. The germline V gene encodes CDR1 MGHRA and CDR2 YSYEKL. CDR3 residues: CASSHPQGRVDTGELFF. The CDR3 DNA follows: TGCGCCAGCAGCCACCCCCAAGGCAGGGTGGACACCGGGGAGCTGTTTTTT.

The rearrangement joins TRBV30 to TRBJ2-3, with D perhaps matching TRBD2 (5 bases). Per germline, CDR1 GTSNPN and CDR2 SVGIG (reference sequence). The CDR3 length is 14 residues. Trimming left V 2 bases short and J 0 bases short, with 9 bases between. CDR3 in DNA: TGTGCCTGGAGTAGAAGGAGGAGCACAGATACGCAGTATTTT. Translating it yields CAWSRRRSTDTQYF.

In DNA form, the CDR3 reads TGCGCCAGCAGCGCGGGTCGACAGGGAAGTCCTGAAGCTTTCTTT. Translated, it gives CASSAGRQGSPEAFF. V and J are TRBV5-1 and TRBJ1-1; 7 bases agree with TRBD1. This CDR3 spans 15 amino acids. CDR1 SGHRS and CDR2 YFSETQ come from the germline V gene. The V and J ends lost 4 bases and 6 bases, in that order; junction bases with no gene match: 12.

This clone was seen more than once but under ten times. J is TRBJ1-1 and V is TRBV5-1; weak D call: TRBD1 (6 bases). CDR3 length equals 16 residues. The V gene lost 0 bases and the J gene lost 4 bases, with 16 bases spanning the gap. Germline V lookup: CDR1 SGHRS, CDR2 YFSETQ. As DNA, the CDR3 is TGCGCCAGCAGCTTGGCCGCCGCAGGGGTGGTCACTGAAGCTTTCTTT. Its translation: CASSLAAAGVVTEAFF. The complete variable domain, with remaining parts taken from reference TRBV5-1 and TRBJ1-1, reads KAGVTQTPRYLIKTRGQQVTLSCSPISGHRSVSWYQQTPGQGLQFLFEYFSETQRNKGNFPGRFSGRQFSNSRSEMNVSTLELGDSALYLCASSLAAAGVVTEAFFGQGTRLTVV.

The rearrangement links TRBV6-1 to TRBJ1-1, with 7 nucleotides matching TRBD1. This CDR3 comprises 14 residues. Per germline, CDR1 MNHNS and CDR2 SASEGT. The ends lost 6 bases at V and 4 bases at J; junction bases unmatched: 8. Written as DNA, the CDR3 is TGTGCCAGCAGCCCAACAGGGGTGAGCACTGAAGCTTTCTTT. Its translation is CASSPTGVSTEAFF.

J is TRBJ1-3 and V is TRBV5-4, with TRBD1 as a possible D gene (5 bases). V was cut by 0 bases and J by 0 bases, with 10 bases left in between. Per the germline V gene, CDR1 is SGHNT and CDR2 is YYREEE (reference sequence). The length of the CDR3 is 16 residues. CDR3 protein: CASSLAGGSSGNTIYF. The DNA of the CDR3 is TGTGCCAGCAGCTTGGCCGGGGGTAGCTCTGGAAACACCATATATTTT.

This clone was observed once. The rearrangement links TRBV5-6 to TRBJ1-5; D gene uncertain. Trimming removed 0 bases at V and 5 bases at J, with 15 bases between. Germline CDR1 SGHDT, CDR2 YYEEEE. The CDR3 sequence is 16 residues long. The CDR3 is CASSLGFWAKDQPQHF. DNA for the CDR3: TGTGCCAGCAGCTTGGGTTTCTGGGCAAAAGATCAGCCCCAGCATTTT.

The CDR3 loop reads CASSLLGGGLFDLGEQYF. CDR3 coding DNA: TGTGCCAGCAGTTTATTGGGCGGGGGTTTGTTTGACCTAGGCGAGCAGTACTTC. The chain recombines TRBV27 with TRBJ2-7, with 7 bases fitting TRBD2. V dropped 1 base and J dropped 6; count of bases not matched to a gene: 18. The V gene's germline CDR1 is MNHEY and CDR2 SMNVEV (reference sequence). This CDR3 comprises 18 residues.

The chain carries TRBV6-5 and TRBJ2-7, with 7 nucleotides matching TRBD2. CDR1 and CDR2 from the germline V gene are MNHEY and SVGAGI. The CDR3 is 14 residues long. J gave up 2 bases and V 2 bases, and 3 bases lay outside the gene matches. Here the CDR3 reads CASSYQAGTYEQYF. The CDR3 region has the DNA TGTGCCAGCAGTTACCAAGCGGGGACCTACGAGCAGTACTTC.

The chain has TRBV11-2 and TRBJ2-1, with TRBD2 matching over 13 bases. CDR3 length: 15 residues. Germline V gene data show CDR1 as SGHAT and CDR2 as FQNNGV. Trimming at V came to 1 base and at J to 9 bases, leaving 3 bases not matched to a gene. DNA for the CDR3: TGTGCCAGCAGCTTAGGGGGACTAGCGGGATCTGAGCAGTTCTTC. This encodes CASSLGGLAGSEQFF.